The rows below give T cell receptor beta chains drawn from one sample of a study of blood T cell repertoires in COVID-19. Profiling relied on immunoSEQ multiplex PCR, and the TCRdb table lists in-frame clones only, not all of them. The table lists approximately 70,000 clones, 86% of them singletons. The sequenced sample consisted of peripheral blood. The receptors come from a man in his 70s with active or convalescent COVID-19. The CDR3 runs from the conserved cysteine through the conserved F or W. The order of the fields is CDR3 DNA, CDR3 protein, J gene, D gene, clone size, V gene. The D gene is left open where the match is weak. Only some rows state a clone size, as once, few, many or a class for expanded clones.

CDR3 DNA: TGTGCCAGCAGCAGTTCCTATGGCTACACCTTC
CDR3 protein: CASSSSYGYTF
J gene: TRBJ1-2
D gene: .
clone size: .
V gene: TRBV2

CDR3 DNA: TGCGCCAGCAGCCCGTACGGGGTAACCTACGAGCAGTACTTC
CDR3 protein: CASSPYGVTYEQYF
J gene: TRBJ2-7
D gene: .
clone size: .
V gene: TRBV5-1

CDR3 DNA: TGTGCCAGCAGCTACGGGACAGCCCCTAATTCACCCCTCCACTTT
CDR3 protein: CASSYGTAPNSPLHF
J gene: TRBJ1-6
D gene: TRBD1
clone size: .
V gene: TRBV5-6

CDR3 DNA: TGTGCCAGTAGTATGGGTCCAGGGGTTGGCTACACCTTC
CDR3 protein: CASSMGPGVGYTF
J gene: TRBJ1-2
D gene: .
clone size: .
V gene: TRBV19

CDR3 DNA: TGCGCCAGCAGCATTCCGACTAGCGGGAGCTACGAGCAGTACTTC
CDR3 protein: CASSIPTSGSYEQYF
J gene: TRBJ2-7
D gene: TRBD2
clone size: .
V gene: TRBV5-1

CDR3 DNA: TGTGCCAGTAGCAGGGGGCCTAACAATGAGCAGTTCTTC
CDR3 protein: CASSRGPNNEQFF
J gene: TRBJ2-1
D gene: TRBD1
clone size: few
V gene: TRBV19

CDR3 DNA: TGTGCCAGCAGCCGTCTAATGAACACTGAAGCTTTCTTT
CDR3 protein: CASSRLMNTEAFF
J gene: TRBJ1-1
D gene: .
clone size: once
V gene: TRBV3-1/TRBV3-2

CDR3 DNA: TGTGCCTGGACTCCTCGAGTAGCGGGAGTCGTCTACGAGCAGTACTTC
CDR3 protein: CAWTPRVAGVVYEQYF
J gene: TRBJ2-7
D gene: TRBD2
clone size: .
V gene: TRBV30

CDR3 DNA: TGTGCCAGCAGTGCAGGGGGAAACACCATATATTTT
CDR3 protein: CASSAGGNTIYF
J gene: TRBJ1-3
D gene: .
clone size: .
V gene: TRBV2

CDR3 DNA: TGTGCCTGGAGCACAGGGGGTCAGCCCCAGCATTTT
CDR3 protein: CAWSTGGQPQHF
J gene: TRBJ1-5
D gene: TRBD1
clone size: .
V gene: TRBV30

CDR3 DNA: TGTGCCAGTAGCGGTTCTTACACCGGGGAGCTGTTTTTT
CDR3 protein: CASSGSYTGELFF
J gene: TRBJ2-2
D gene: .
clone size: .
V gene: TRBV19

CDR3 DNA: TGTGCCTGGAGTGTACAGACTAGCGGGAAGCAGTTCTTC
CDR3 protein: CAWSVQTSGKQFF
J gene: TRBJ2-1
D gene: TRBD2
clone size: .
V gene: TRBV30

CDR3 DNA: TGTGCCAGCAGCCCAGGACGGACAGACTATGGCTACACCTTC
CDR3 protein: CASSPGRTDYGYTF
J gene: TRBJ1-2
D gene: .
clone size: .
V gene: TRBV5-6

CDR3 DNA: TGTGCCAGCAGAAAGCCGGGACAGCCCTACGAGCAGTACTTC
CDR3 protein: CASRKPGQPYEQYF
J gene: TRBJ2-7
D gene: TRBD1
clone size: .
V gene: TRBV6-5

CDR3 DNA: TGCGCCAGCAGCTTGTCTGGGGGCCGTTCACCCCTCCACTTT
CDR3 protein: CASSLSGGRSPLHF
J gene: TRBJ1-6
D gene: .
clone size: .
V gene: TRBV5-1

CDR3 DNA: TGTGCCACCAGTGATTTGGGCAACTCCTACGAGCAGTACTTC
CDR3 protein: CATSDLGNSYEQYF
J gene: TRBJ2-7
D gene: .
clone size: .
V gene: TRBV24-1

CDR3 DNA: TGTGCCAGCAGTTTACAGTATGGCTACACCTTC
CDR3 protein: CASSLQYGYTF
J gene: TRBJ1-2
D gene: .
clone size: .
V gene: TRBV28

CDR3 DNA: TGTGCCAGCAGCGTAGGACAAACAGATACGCAGTATTTT
CDR3 protein: CASSVGQTDTQYF
J gene: TRBJ2-3
D gene: .
clone size: .
V gene: TRBV5-4

CDR3 DNA: TGTGCCAGCAGCCAAATAGCGGGAAGCACAGATACGCAGTATTTT
CDR3 protein: CASSQIAGSTDTQYF
J gene: TRBJ2-3
D gene: TRBD2
clone size: .
V gene: TRBV3-1/TRBV3-2

CDR3 DNA: TGTGCCAGCAGCTTGTACTCAGGGGGCGCCAATGGCTACACCTTC
CDR3 protein: CASSLYSGGANGYTF
J gene: TRBJ1-2
D gene: TRBD1
clone size: .
V gene: TRBV5-5

CDR3 DNA: TGTGCCTGGAGTGTACTACAGGGAGGGGAGCTGTTTTTT
CDR3 protein: CAWSVLQGGELFF
J gene: TRBJ2-2
D gene: .
clone size: few
V gene: TRBV30

CDR3 DNA: TGTGCCACCAGCCGGACAGGACACAATCAGCCCCAGCATTTT
CDR3 protein: CATSRTGHNQPQHF
J gene: TRBJ1-5
D gene: TRBD1
clone size: few
V gene: TRBV15

CDR3 DNA: TGTGCCTGGACCCCTCTCGGGACAACTAATGAAAAACTGTTTTTT
CDR3 protein: CAWTPLGTTNEKLFF
J gene: TRBJ1-4
D gene: .
clone size: .
V gene: TRBV30

CDR3 DNA: TGTGCCAGTAGTCAGGGGTCTACCTACGAGCAGTACTTC
CDR3 protein: CASSQGSTYEQYF
J gene: TRBJ2-7
D gene: .
clone size: .
V gene: TRBV19

CDR3 DNA: TGTGCCAGCAGCAATGGCCACGAGCAGTACTTC
CDR3 protein: CASSNGHEQYF
J gene: TRBJ2-7
D gene: .
clone size: once
V gene: TRBV6-6

CDR3 DNA: TGCGCCAGCAGCTTGGGGACTAGTGGGGATACGCAGTATTTT
CDR3 protein: CASSLGTSGDTQYF
J gene: TRBJ2-3
D gene: TRBD2
clone size: .
V gene: TRBV5-1

CDR3 DNA: TGTGCCAGCAGCTTAGCACGCGGGCACGAGCAGTACTTC
CDR3 protein: CASSLARGHEQYF
J gene: TRBJ2-7
D gene: .
clone size: few
V gene: TRBV7-9